This TCR beta chain was captured by sequencing in a study of shared clonotypes between healthy human individuals. CD45RO-negative CD8 cells positively selected for CCR7 made up the naive population, which excluded terminally differentiated effector memory CD45RA+ cells. Only one count was recorded for this clone. Original methodology: ImmunoSEQ output lacked quality scores and full-length reads, limiting matched filtering. Only in-frame clones appear in the TCRdb table, and some are missing; sequencing was by immunoSEQ multiplex PCR. V and J calls plus clone size are reproduced from that table; the DNA served to infer D and trimming. Altogether about 700,000 clones are present, approximately 90% being singletons, with the ten largest covering 24%. The CDR3 is 17 amino acids. V lost 5 bases and J lost 1; bases outside the gene matches: 10. CDR1 is SEHNR and CDR2 is FQNEAQ in the germline V gene (reference sequence).

The source of this sequence is a man aged 30 to 45 in good health. V is TRBV7-9 and J is TRBJ1-1; 10 bases are shared with TRBD1. The sample comprised naive CD8+ T cells sorted from blood. The CDR3 reads CASSPVPGQGRNTEAFF. The CDR3 bases are TGTGCCAGCAGCCCAGTCCCGGGACAGGGGCGGAACACTGAAGCTTTCTTT.